Listed below are T cell receptor beta chains from one sample, sequenced in a study of T cell repertoires in cytomegalovirus infection. The antigens of these receptors remain unknown. TCRdb reprocessed the reads with MiXCR, giving one entry per CDR3 protein. Here the sample spans fewer than 900,000 distinct CDR3 sequences, 29% being singletons. The sample consisted of cultured CD8+ T cells from PBMCs, taken from culture after CMV antigen stimulation. The origin of the receptors is a human donor in good health (CMV status not recorded). Some clones in this sample may be carry-over from other donors' samples. The CDR3 runs from the conserved cysteine through the conserved F or W. A D gene is named only where the DNA matches it firmly. Expanded clones get a size class; other rows say once, few or many, or leave the size out.

>TRBJ1-2|-|-|TRBV3-1
CASTGDSIYGYTF
TGTGCCAGCACCGGAGACAGTATCTATGGCTACACCTTC
>TRBJ2-1|TRBD1|few|TRBV15
CATSSNRGSYNEQFF
TGTGCCACCAGCAGCAACAGGGGTTCCTACAATGAGCAGTTCTTC
>TRBJ2-5|-|-|TRBV7-6
CASSLMLSGQETQYF
TGTGCCAGCAGCCTCATGCTGAGCGGACAAGAGACCCAGTACTTC
>TRBJ2-7|TRBD1|few|TRBV7-9
CASSLAPRGQSYEQYF
TGTGCCAGCAGCTTAGCGCCCAGGGGGCAATCCTACGAGCAGTACTTC
>TRBJ2-4|-|-|TRBV7-9
CASSSMAAKNIQYF
TGTGCCAGCAGCTCGATGGCAGCCAAAAACATTCAGTACTTC
>TRBJ2-5|TRBD1|-|TRBV7-6
CASRRQGAGETQYF
TGTGCCAGCAGACGACAGGGGGCCGGTGAGACCCAGTACTTC
>TRBJ2-2|TRBD2|few|TRBV7-8
CASSSRRWGSGGLNTGELFF
TGTGCCAGCAGCTCCCGGAGGTGGGGTAGCGGGGGGTTGAACACCGGGGAGCTGTTTTTT
>TRBJ2-1|TRBD2|-|TRBV7-3
CASSLNPSGHNEQFF
TGTGCCAGCAGCTTAAACCCTAGCGGGCACAATGAGCAGTTCTTC
>TRBJ2-1|-|-|TRBV24-1
CATSENDDRQGFNEQFF
TGTGCCACCAGTGAAAATGATGACAGGCAGGGCTTCAATGAGCAGTTCTTC
>TRBJ2-3|TRBD2|-|TRBV24-1
CATSSPGAGGQGTQYF
TGTGCCACCAGTTCCCCTGGGGCGGGGGGGCAAGGTACGCAGTATTTT
>TRBJ2-7|-|few|TRBV6-2/TRBV6-3
CASSYSTGLRTYEQYF
TGTGCCAGCAGTTACTCAACAGGTCTAAGGACCTACGAGCAGTACTTC
>TRBJ2-4|TRBD1|many|TRBV27
CASGSGTVNIQYF
TGTGCCAGCGGATCCGGGACAGTAAACATTCAGTACTTC
>TRBJ2-1|-|many|TRBV7-6
CASSPVGGPRNEQFF
TGTGCCAGCAGCCCAGTGGGGGGTCCCAGGAATGAGCAGTTCTTC
>TRBJ2-1|-|few|TRBV2
CASHRDNEQFF
TGTGCCAGTCACCGGGACAATGAGCAGTTCTTC
>TRBJ2-7|-|-|TRBV2
CATLQRGVYEQYF
TGTGCCACCCTACAAAGAGGGGTCTACGAGCAGTACTTC
>TRBJ2-2|-|few|TRBV10-3
CAISLSTSRPTGELFF
TGTGCCATCAGTCTAAGTACATCTAGGCCGACCGGGGAGCTGTTTTTT